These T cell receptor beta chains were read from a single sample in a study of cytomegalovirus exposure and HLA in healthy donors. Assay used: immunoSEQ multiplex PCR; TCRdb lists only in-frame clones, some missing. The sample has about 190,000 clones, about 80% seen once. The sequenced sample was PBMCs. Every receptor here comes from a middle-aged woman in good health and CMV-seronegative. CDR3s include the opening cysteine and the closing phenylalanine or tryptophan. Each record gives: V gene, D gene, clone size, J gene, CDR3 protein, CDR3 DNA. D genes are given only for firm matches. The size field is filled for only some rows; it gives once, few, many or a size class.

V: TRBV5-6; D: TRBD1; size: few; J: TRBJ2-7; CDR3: CASSNRGQSSYEQYF; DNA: TGTGCCAGCAGTAACAGGGGCCAAAGCTCCTACGAGCAGTACTTC
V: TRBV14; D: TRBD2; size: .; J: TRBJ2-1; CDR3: CASSHLAGGNNEQFF; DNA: TGTGCCAGCAGCCATCTAGCGGGAGGAAACAATGAGCAGTTCTTC
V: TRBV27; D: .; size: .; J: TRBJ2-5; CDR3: CASRPFPGLKQETQYF; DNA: TGTGCCAGCAGACCTTTCCCGGGACTGAAACAAGAGACCCAGTACTTC
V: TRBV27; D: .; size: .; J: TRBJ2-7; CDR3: CASSLSGAYEQYF; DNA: TGTGCCAGCAGTTTAAGCGGAGCCTACGAGCAGTACTTC
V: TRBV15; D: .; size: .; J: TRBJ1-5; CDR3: CATSRSDLTTNQPQHF; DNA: TGTGCCACCAGCAGGAGCGACCTTACTACAAATCAGCCCCAGCATTTT
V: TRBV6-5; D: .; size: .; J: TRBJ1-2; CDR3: CASSYLVSGEGYGYTF; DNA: TGTGCCAGCAGTTACTTGGTCTCCGGGGAAGGGTATGGCTACACCTTC
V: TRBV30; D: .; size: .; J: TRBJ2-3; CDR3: CALNRARSTDTQYF; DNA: TGTGCCTTGAACAGGGCCCGAAGCACAGATACGCAGTATTTT
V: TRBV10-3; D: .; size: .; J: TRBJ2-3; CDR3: CAISPGDSSTDTQYF; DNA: TGTGCCATCAGTCCCGGCGATAGCAGCACAGATACGCAGTATTTT
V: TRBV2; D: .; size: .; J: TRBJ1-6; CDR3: CASSESPLGGGSPLHF; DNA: TGTGCCAGCAGTGAATCCCCCCTAGGCGGCGGTTCACCCCTCCACTTT
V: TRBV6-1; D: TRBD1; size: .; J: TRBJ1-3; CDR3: CASSTDRVSGNTIYF; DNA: TGTGCCAGCAGTACCGACAGGGTCTCTGGAAACACCATATATTTT
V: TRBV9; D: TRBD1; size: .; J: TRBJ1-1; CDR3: CASSSSGGADLTEAFF; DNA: TGTGCCAGCAGCTCCTCAGGGGGCGCGGACCTCACTGAAGCTTTCTTT
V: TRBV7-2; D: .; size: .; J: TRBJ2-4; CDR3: CASSLNTLLAKNIQYF; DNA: TGTGCCAGCAGCCTAAATACGCTCTTAGCCAAAAACATTCAGTACTTC
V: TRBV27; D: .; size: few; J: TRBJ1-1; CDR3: CASSLSSVRGNTEAFF; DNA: TGTGCCAGCAGTTTATCGAGCGTCCGTGGGAACACTGAAGCTTTCTTT
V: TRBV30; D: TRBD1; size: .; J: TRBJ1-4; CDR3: CAWSVQGGGEKLFF; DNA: TGTGCCTGGAGTGTACAGGGGGGTGGTGAAAAACTGTTTTTT
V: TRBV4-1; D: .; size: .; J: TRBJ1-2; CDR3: CASSQGGRGTNYGYTF; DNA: TGCGCCAGCAGCCAAGGGGGACGGGGGACCAACTATGGCTACACCTTC
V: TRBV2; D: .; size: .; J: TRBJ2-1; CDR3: CASSELELARGEQFF; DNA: TGTGCCAGCAGTGAACTTGAACTAGCTCGCGGAGAGCAGTTCTTC
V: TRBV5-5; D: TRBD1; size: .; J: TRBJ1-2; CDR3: CASSLLGTVNYGYTF; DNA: TGTGCCAGCAGCTTGTTAGGGACAGTTAACTATGGCTACACCTTC
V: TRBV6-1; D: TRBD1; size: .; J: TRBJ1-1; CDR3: CASRRQGGVATEAFF; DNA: TGTGCCAGCAGAAGACAGGGGGGAGTTGCCACTGAAGCTTTCTTT
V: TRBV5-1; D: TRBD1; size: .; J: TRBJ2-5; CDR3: CASSLTGTGGQETQYF; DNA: TGCGCCAGCAGCTTGACCGGGACAGGGGGCCAAGAGACCCAGTACTTC
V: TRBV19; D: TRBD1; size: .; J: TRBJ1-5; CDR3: CASTPGQRNQPQHF; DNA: TGTGCCAGTACCCCGGGACAGCGAAATCAGCCCCAGCATTTT
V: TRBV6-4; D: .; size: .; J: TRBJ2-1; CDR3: CACNPGDEQFF; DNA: TGTGCCTGCAACCCAGGGGATGAGCAGTTCTTC
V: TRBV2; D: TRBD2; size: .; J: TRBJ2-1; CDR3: CASSDPSGRGEQFF; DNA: TGTGCCAGCAGTGACCCTAGCGGGAGAGGCGAGCAGTTCTTC